This is a list of T cell receptor beta chains from one sample in a study of long-term antiretroviral therapy in people with HIV. Produced via immunoSEQ multiplex PCR; TCRdb's table is partial and in-frame only. The data contain 20,000 or so clones, 65% to 90% of them seen just once; the ten biggest clones take up 15% to 20%. Here the sequenced sample was unsorted PBMCs, taken 0.1 years before starting antiretroviral therapy. The source of these receptors is a man between 18 and 29 years old with HIV. Each CDR3 is given without its conserved first and last residue. Fields, in order: J gene, V gene, CDR3 protein.

TRBJ2-7 | TRBV7-8 | ASSAREGAYEQY
TRBJ2-3 | TRBV5-1 | ASSLATYSDTQY
TRBJ2-1 | TRBV11-3 | ASSPRAEYNEQF
TRBJ1-5 | TRBV6-1 | ASSEVLNSGQPQH
TRBJ2-1 | TRBV6-5 | ASSLSGNNEQF
TRBJ1-1 | TRBV27 | ASSYIMNTEAF
TRBJ2-1 | TRBV7-2 | ATSPQYNEQF
TRBJ1-1 | TRBV2 | ASSETLTGDTEAF
TRBJ2-2 | TRBV15 | ATSGDRRNTGELF
TRBJ2-2 | TRBV7-2 | ASSSFERGPRGGELF
TRBJ1-2 | TRBV19 | ASKSQGANYGYT
TRBJ2-7 | TRBV21-1 | ASSKMRNEQY
TRBJ2-1 | TRBV19 | ASSQRGLARFDEQF
TRBJ1-6 | TRBV6-1 | ASEAGSGSPLH
TRBJ2-7 | TRBV30 | AWSVEHPPYEQY
TRBJ1-2 | TRBV6-5 | ASSYSVSPHSDGYT
TRBJ1-2 | TRBV27 | ASSLGQYYGYT
TRBJ1-1 | TRBV2 | ASSYETNTEAF
TRBJ1-1 | TRBV2 | ASRGQGAGTEAF
TRBJ1-5 | TRBV7-8 | ASSLAWDSNQPQH
TRBJ1-2 | TRBV4-1 | ASSRLTGTGDGYT
TRBJ1-6 | TRBV6-5 | ASSYGGRNSPLH
TRBJ2-3 | TRBV5-1 | ASSSPRLAAFASTDTQY
TRBJ1-1 | TRBV4-2 | ASSVSLGGNTEAF
TRBJ1-2 | TRBV2 | ASKAPGNYHYGYT
TRBJ1-6 | TRBV5-1 | ASSLAPGQGANWNSPLH
TRBJ1-5 | TRBV9 | ASSVGTGNQPQH
TRBJ2-7 | TRBV6-1 | ASRPGTGRYEQY
TRBJ2-3 | TRBV2 | ALKATALTDTQY
TRBJ2-1 | TRBV10-3 | AISEKWLAGDNEQF
TRBJ2-1 | TRBV29-1 | SGGGGRDEQF
TRBJ2-7 | TRBV29-1 | SVETGTLGSAYEQY
TRBJ1-1 | TRBV28 | ASSFPGERAEAF
TRBJ2-2 | TRBV27 | ASSSAGGGELF
TRBJ2-1 | TRBV28 | ASRSSSTGLYNEQF
TRBJ2-1 | TRBV5-1 | ASSLAVLAGPRSEQF
TRBJ2-2 | TRBV18 | ASSPPWEQEHTGELF
TRBJ2-1 | TRBV9 | ASSGRTALYNEQF
TRBJ1-5 | TRBV30 | AWSKGLNQPQH
TRBJ1-4 | TRBV5-1 | ASSLTGPNEKLF
TRBJ1-4 | TRBV30 | AWADTGRGEKLF
TRBJ2-1 | TRBV28 | ASSKTGDYNEQF
TRBJ2-2 | TRBV9 | ASSGPGNTGELF
TRBJ2-1 | TRBV15 | ATSRDMTSSYEQF
TRBJ2-5 | TRBV7-9 | ASRNIQGKETQY